These 3 T cell receptor beta chains were sequenced from one sample in a study of neurological immune-mediated disorders. TCRdb itself ran the 5' RACE reads through MiXCR, one entry per CDR3 protein. The sample records approximately 50,000 distinct CDR3 sequences, approximately 3.9% being singletons. The sequencing input was PBMCs. These receptors came from a man younger than 45 with multiple sclerosis.

This clonotype was recorded many times. This chain uses TRBV20-1 with TRBJ1-1; the match to TRBD1 covers 7 bases. The J segment lost 3 bases and the V segment lost 5 bases, leaving 9 bases of the junction unmatched. Germline CDR1 reads DFQATT; CDR2 reads SNEGSKA (reference sequence). The CDR3 consists of 14 residues. The CDR3 DNA follows: TGCAGTGCTCGACAGGGACCGAGTGACACTGAAGCTTTCTTT. It yields the protein CSARQGPSDTEAFF.

The table lists this clonotype with many counts. The V call is TRBV20-1, the J call TRBJ2-3, with TRBD2 as a possible D gene (7 bases). Germline CDR1 is DFQATT and CDR2 is SNEGSKA (reference sequence). The CDR3 contains 14 residues. Deletions cut 4 bases from V and 6 bases from J, with 17 bases between. This chain's CDR3 is CSANPGGLRDTQYF. CDR3 nucleotides: TGCAGTGCTAACCCGGGGGGCCTGCGGGATACGCAGTATTTT.

In this sample, this clonotype turned up many times. The chain employs TRBV20-1 and TRBJ1-2, with 10 nucleotides matching TRBD1. Unmatched junction bases numbered 7, after V lost 0 bases and J lost 6 bases. CDR3 length: 15 amino acids. Per germline, CDR1 DFQATT and CDR2 SNEGSKA (reference sequence). Here the CDR3 DNA reads TGCAGTGCTAGAGAGCCCGGGACAGGGGTGAATGGCTACACCTTC. This encodes CSAREPGTGVNGYTF.